A selection of T cell receptor beta chains follows, all from one sample in a study of OX40 agonist ivuxolimab in advanced cancers. Generated by immunoSEQ multiplex PCR, the TCRdb table keeps only in-frame clones and is missing some. Of 55,000 to 80,000 clones in the sample, about 85% were seen once. This specimen consisted of CD4+ or CD8+ T cells sorted from blood, obtained in a trial of the OX40 agonist ivuxolimab. The origin of the receptors is an adult with an advanced solid tumor such as melanoma, head and neck, liver or kidney cancer. Both conserved end residues are part of each CDR3. The order of the fields is V gene, D gene, J gene, clone size, CDR3 protein, CDR3 DNA. A D gene is named only where the DNA matches it firmly. Size is stated for part of the rows, as once, few or many counts, or as a class when the clone is expanded.

>TRBV10-3|-|TRBJ2-7|-
CAISAETYEQYF
TGTGCCATCAGTGCTGAGACTTACGAGCAGTACTTC
>TRBV7-2|-|TRBJ2-3|-
CASSLEGFPTDTQYF
TGTGCCAGCAGCTTAGAGGGCTTCCCCACAGATACGCAGTATTTT
>TRBV11-2|TRBD1|TRBJ2-7|-
CASSYRTGISEQYF
TGTGCCAGCAGCTACAGGACAGGGATAAGCGAGCAGTACTTC
>TRBV28|-|TRBJ2-3|-
CASSPGGAGTDTQYF
TGTGCCAGCAGTCCCGGCGGGGCAGGGACAGATACGCAGTATTTT
>TRBV7-3|TRBD1|TRBJ2-1|-
CASSKDRSNEQFF
TGTGCCAGCAGCAAGGACAGGTCAAATGAGCAGTTCTTC
>TRBV7-2|-|TRBJ2-2|-
CASSLVARAGELFF
TGTGCCAGCAGCTTAGTGGCGCGCGCCGGGGAGCTGTTTTTT
>TRBV21-1|-|TRBJ2-5|-
CASSKVGQGRETQYF
TGTGCCAGCAGCAAGGTCGGCCAGGGCAGAGAGACCCAGTACTTC
>TRBV5-1|-|TRBJ2-2|-
CASSPLVGTGELFF
TGCGCCAGCAGCCCTCTGGTGGGCACCGGGGAGCTGTTTTTT
>TRBV5-4|-|TRBJ2-5|-
CASSLLQETQYF
TGTGCCAGCAGCTTGCTCCAAGAGACCCAGTACTTC
>TRBV7-2|-|TRBJ2-5|-
CASSLNYMGSQETQYF
TGTGCCAGCAGCCTCAACTATATGGGATCCCAAGAGACCCAGTACTTC
>TRBV6-5|-|TRBJ2-4|-
CASNPRGENIQYF
TGTGCCAGCAACCCCCGGGGAGAAAACATTCAGTACTTC
>TRBV6-5|TRBD2|TRBJ2-5|-
CAVHGGAAQETQYF
TGTGCCGTCCACGGGGGGGCAGCCCAAGAGACCCAGTACTTC
>TRBV4-2|-|TRBJ2-7|-
CASSQAGRSEQYF
TGTGCCAGCAGCCAAGCTGGCAGAAGCGAGCAGTACTTC
>TRBV27|-|TRBJ2-2|once
CASSLWGGELFF
TGTGCCAGCAGCCTTTGGGGAGGGGAGCTGTTTTTT
>TRBV4-2|-|TRBJ1-6|-
CASSQVSHSRQDLNSPLHF
TGTGCCAGCAGCCAAGTTTCCCACAGCCGGCAGGACCTGAATTCACCCCTCCACTTT
>TRBV9|TRBD1|TRBJ1-2|-
CASETTGAGGYTF
TGTGCCTCTGAGACCACAGGGGCCGGTGGCTACACCTTC
>TRBV28|TRBD1|TRBJ1-5|-
CASSPGQGISQPQHF
TGTGCCAGCAGTCCGGGACAGGGTATTAGCCAGCCCCAGCATTTT